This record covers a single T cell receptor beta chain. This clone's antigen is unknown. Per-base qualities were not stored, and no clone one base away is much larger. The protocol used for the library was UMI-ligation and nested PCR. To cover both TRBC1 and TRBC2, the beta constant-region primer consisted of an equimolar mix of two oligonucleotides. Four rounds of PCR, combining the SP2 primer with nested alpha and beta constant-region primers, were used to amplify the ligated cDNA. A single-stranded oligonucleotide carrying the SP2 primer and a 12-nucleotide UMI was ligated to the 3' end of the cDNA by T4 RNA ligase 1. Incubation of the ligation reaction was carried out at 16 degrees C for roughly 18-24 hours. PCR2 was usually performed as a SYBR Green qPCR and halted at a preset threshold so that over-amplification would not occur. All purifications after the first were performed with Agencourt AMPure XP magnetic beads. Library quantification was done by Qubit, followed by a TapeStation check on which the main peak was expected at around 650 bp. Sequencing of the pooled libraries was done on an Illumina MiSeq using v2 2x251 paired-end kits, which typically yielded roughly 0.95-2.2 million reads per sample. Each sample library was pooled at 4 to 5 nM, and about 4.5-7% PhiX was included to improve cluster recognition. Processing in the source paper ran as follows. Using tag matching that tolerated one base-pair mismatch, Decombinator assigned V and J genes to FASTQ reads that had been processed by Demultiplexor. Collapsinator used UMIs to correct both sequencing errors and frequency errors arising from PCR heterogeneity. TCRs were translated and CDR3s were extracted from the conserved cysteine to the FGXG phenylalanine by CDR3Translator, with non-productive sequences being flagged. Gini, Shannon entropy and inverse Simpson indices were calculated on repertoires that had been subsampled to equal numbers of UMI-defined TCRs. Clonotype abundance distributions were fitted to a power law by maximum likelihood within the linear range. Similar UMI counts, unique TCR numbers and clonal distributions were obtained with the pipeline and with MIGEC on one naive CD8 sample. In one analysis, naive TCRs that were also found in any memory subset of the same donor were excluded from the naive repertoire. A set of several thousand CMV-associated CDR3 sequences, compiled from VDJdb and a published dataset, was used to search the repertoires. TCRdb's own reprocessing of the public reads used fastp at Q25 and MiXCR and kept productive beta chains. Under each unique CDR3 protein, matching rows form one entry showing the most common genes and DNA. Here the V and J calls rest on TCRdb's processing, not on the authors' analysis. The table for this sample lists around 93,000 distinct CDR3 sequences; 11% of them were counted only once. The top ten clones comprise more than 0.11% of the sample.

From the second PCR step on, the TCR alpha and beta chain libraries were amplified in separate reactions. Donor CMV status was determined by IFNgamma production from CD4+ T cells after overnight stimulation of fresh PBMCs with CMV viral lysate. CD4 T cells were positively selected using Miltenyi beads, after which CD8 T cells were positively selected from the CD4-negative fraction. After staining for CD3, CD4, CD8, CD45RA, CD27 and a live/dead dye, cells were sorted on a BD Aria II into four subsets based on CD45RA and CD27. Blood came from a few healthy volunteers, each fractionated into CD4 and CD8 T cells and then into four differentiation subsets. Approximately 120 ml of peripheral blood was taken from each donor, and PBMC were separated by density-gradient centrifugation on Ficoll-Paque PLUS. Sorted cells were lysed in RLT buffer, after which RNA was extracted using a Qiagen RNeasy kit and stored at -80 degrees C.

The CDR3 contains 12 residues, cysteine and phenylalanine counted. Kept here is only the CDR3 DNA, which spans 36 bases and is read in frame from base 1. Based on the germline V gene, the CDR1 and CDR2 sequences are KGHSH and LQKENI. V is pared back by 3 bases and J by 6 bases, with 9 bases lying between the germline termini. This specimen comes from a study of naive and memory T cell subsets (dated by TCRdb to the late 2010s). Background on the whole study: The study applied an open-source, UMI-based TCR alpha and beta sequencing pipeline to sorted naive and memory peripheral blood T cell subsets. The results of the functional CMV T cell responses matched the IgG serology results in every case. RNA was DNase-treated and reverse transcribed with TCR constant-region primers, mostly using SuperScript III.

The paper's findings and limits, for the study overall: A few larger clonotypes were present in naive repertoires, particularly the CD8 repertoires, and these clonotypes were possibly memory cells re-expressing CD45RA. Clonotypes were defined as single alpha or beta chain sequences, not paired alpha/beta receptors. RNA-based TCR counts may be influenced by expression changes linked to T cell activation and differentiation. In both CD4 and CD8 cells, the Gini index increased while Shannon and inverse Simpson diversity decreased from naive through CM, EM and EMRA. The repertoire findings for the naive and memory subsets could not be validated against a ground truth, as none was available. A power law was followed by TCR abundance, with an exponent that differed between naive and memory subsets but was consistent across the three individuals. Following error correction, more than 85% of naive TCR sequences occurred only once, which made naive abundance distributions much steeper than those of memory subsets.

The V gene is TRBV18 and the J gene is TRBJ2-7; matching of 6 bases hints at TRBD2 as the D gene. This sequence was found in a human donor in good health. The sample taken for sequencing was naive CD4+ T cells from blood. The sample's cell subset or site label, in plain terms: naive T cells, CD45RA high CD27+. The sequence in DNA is TGTGCCAGCTCACCGACAGCGGGCGAGCAGTACTTC. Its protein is CASSPTAGEQYF.